This T cell receptor beta chain emerged from a study of OX40 agonist ivuxolimab in advanced cancers. Study results and limitations: Expanded clones belonging to CD8+ T cells outnumbered, on average, those of CD4+.

The CDR3 consists of 13 residues. The germline V gene encodes CDR1 MNHNY and CDR2 SVGAGI (reference sequence). Deletions cut 3 bases from V and 6 bases from J, with 12 bases between. Produced via immunoSEQ multiplex PCR; TCRdb's table is partial and in-frame only. The sample contains about 40,000 clones, roughly 88% of which appear only once. Patients had blood sampled at baseline and again on cycle 4 day 1 and cycle 7 day 1. A word on this clone: Its target is not known.

This sequence was found in an adult with an advanced solid tumor such as melanoma, head and neck, liver or kidney cancer. Sequencing was performed on CD4+ or CD8+ T cells sorted from blood, taken in a trial of the OX40 agonist ivuxolimab. The V call is TRBV6-6, the J call TRBJ2-7; D is possibly TRBD2 (6 bases). The CDR3 coding sequence is TGTGCCAGCAGTTATCGGGAGTCCAGCGAGCAGTACTTC. Residues: CASSYRESSEQYF.